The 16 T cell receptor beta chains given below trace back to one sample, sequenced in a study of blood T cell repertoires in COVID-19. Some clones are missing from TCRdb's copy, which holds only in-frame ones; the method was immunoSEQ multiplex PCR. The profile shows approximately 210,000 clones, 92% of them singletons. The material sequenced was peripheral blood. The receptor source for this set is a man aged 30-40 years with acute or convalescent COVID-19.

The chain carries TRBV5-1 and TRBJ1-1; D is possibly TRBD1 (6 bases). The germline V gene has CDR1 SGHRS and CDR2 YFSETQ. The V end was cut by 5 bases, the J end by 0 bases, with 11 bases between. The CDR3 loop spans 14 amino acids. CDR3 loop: CASRYGQMNTEAFF. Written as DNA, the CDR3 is TGCGCCAGCAGATATGGACAGATGAACACTGAAGCTTTCTTT.

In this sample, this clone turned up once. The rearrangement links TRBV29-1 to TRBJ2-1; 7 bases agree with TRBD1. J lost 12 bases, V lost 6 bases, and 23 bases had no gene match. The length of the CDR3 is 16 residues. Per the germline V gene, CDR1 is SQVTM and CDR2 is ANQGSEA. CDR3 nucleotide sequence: TGCAGCGTCGTACTAATATCCGGGACAGTCCAGGAGTGGCAGTTCTTC. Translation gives CSVVLISGTVQEWQFF.

CDR3 DNA: TGTGCCAGCTCACCAAGACAGGTCTCTGGGGCCAACGTCCTGACTTTC. The encoded protein is CASSPRQVSGANVLTF. The J gene is TRBJ2-6, the V gene TRBV18; TRBD1 is a possible D gene (6 bases). The CDR3 loop spans 16 amino acids. Germline loops: CDR1 KGHSH, CDR2 LQKENI. Trimming stripped 2 bases from V and 0 bases from J, with 8 bases between.

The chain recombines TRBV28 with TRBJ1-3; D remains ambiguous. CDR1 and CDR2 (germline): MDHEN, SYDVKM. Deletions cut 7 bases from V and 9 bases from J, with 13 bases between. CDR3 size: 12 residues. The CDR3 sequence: CASNQGRGTIYF. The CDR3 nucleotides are TGTGCCAGCAATCAAGGGCGGGGCACCATATATTTT.

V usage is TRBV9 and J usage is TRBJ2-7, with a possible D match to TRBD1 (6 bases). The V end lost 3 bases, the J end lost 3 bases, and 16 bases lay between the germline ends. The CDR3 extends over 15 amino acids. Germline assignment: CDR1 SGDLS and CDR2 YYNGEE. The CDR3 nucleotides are TGTGCCAGCAGCGCCCGGGACACTGGGTTCTACGAGCAGTACTTC. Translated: CASSARDTGFYEQYF.

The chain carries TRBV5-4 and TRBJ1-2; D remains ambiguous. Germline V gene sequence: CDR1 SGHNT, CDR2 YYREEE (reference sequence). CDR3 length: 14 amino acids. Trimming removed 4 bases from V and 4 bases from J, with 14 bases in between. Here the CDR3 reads CASSPEADFYGYTF. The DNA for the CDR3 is TGTGCCAGCAGCCCCGAGGCGGATTTCTATGGCTACACCTTC. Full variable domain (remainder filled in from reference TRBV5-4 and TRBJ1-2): ETGVTQSPTHLIKTRGQQVTLRCSSQSGHNTVSWYQQALGQGPQFIFQYYREEENGRGNFPPRFSGLQFPNYSSELNVNALELDDSALYLCASSPEADFYGYTFGSGTRLTVV.

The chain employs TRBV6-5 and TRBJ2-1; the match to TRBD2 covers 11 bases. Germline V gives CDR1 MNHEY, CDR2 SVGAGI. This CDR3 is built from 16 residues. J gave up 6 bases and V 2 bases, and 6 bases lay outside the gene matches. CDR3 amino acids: CASSYPPGTSGNEQFF. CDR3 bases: TGTGCCAGCAGTTACCCCCCCGGGACTAGCGGCAATGAGCAGTTCTTC.

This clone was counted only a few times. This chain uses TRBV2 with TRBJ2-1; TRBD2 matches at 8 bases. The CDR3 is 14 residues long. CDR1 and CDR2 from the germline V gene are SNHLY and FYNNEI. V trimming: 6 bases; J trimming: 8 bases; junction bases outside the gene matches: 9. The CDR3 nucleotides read TGTGCCAGCAGCCCCCGGACTAGCTCGGATGAGCAGTTCTTC. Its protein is CASSPRTSSDEQFF.

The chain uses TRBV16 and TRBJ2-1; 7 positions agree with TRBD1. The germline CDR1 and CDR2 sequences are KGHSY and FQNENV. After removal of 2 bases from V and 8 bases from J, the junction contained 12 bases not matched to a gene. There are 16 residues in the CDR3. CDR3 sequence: CASSQTQGTLRDEQFF. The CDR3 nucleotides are TGTGCCAGCAGCCAAACACAGGGGACCCTTAGGGATGAGCAGTTCTTC.

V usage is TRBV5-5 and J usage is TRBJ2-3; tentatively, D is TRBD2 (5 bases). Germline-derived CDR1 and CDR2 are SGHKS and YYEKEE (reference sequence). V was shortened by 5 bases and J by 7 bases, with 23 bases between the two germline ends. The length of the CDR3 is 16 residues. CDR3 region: CASSFDSASLGNTQYF. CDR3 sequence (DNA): TGTGCCAGCAGTTTTGATAGCGCCAGCCTGGGGAATACGCAGTATTTT.

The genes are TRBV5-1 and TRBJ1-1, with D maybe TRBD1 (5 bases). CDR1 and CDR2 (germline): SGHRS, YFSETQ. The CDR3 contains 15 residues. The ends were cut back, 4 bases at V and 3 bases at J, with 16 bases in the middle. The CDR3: CASSHIAGLDTEAFF. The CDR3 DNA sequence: TGCGCCAGCAGCCACATTGCAGGGTTGGACACTGAAGCTTTCTTT.

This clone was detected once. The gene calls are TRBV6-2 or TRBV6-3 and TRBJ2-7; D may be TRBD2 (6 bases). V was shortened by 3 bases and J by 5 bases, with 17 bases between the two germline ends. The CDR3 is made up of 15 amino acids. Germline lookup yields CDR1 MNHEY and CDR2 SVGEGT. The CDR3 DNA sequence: TGTGCCAGCAGTTATATCGAGGGAGGAATCCACGAGCAGTACTTC. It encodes CASSYIEGGIHEQYF.

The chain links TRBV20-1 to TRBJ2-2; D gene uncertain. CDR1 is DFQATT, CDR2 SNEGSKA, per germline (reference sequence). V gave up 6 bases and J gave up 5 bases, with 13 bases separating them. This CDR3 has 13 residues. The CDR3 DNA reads TGCAGTGCGAGTGCTTTCCGGACCGGGGAGCTGTTTTTT. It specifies CSASAFRTGELFF.

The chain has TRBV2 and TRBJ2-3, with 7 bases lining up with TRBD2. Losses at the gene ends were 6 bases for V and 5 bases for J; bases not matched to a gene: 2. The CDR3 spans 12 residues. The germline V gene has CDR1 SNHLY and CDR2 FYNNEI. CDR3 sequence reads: CASSREGDTQYF. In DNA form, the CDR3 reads TGTGCCAGCAGCAGGGAGGGAGATACGCAGTATTTT.

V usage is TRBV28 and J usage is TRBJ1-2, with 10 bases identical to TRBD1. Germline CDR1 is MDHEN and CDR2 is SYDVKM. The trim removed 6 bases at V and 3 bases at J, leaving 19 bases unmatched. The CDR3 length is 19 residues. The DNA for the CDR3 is TGTGCCAGCAGAACCATAATTTCCCTGCCCGGGACAGGGGACTATGGCTACACCTTC. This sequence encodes CASRTIISLPGTGDYGYTF.

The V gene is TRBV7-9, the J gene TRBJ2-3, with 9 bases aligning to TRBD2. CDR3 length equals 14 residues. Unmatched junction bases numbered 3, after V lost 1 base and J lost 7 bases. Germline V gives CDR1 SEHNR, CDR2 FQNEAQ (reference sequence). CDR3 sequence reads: CASSLGLAGYTQYF. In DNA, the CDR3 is TGTGCCAGCAGCTTAGGTCTAGCGGGGTATACGCAGTATTTT.